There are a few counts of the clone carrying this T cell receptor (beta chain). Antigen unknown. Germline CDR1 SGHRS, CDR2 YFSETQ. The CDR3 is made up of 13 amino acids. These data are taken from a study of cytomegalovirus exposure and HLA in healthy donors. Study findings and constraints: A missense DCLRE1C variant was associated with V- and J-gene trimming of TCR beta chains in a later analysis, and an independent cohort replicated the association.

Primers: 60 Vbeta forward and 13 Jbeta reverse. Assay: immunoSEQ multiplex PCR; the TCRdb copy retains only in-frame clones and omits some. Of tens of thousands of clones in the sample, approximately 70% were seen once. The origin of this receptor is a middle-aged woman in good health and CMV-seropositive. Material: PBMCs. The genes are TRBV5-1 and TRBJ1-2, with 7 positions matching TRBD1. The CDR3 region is CATHTGEGTGYTF. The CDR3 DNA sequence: TGCGCTACCCATACAGGGGAAGGGACTGGCTACACCTTC.